The source of this T cell receptor (beta chain) is a study of radiotherapy plus CTLA-4 blockade in lung cancer. In the study overall: Objective responses arose in roughly 17% of patients, and 25% to 35% experienced disease control.

The sample holds one count of this clone. Alongside CTLA-4 blockade with ipilimumab, patients with chemo-refractory metastatic non-small-cell lung cancer received focal radiation. Data came from immunoSEQ multiplex PCR; TCRdb stores just in-frame clones and leaves some out. The profile shows about 68,000 clones, around 80% of them singletons. The CDR3 is 15 amino acids. V lost 4 bases and J 0 bases, leaving 10 bases between the germline ends. The V gene's germline CDR1 is LGHNA and CDR2 YSLEER. The origin of this receptor is a human donor with non-small cell lung cancer who had a complete response to radiotherapy plus ipilimumab. The sample here was peripheral blood, taken from a patient treated with radiotherapy plus ipilimumab. V and J are TRBV4-3 and TRBJ1-5; no clear D gene. Here the CDR3 reads CASSRDTNSNQPQHF. The CDR3 nucleotides are TGCGCCAGCAGCCGAGACACCAATAGCAATCAGCCCCAGCATTTT.